The 17 T cell receptor beta chains in this list originate from one sample, sequenced in a study of cytomegalovirus exposure and HLA in healthy donors. The data were produced by immunoSEQ multiplex PCR, yet TCRdb's version contains in-frame clones alone and is incomplete. Found here are 200,000 to 300,000 clones, 90% of them singletons; the top ten hold around 3.1%. Sequenced: PBMCs. Source of these receptors: a woman aged 25 to 45 in good health and CMV-seronegative.

The V and J genes are TRBV5-6 and TRBJ2-4; D might be TRBD1 or TRBD2, each matching 5 bases. The germline gives CDR1 SGHDT, CDR2 YYEEEE. The ends were cut back, 1 base at V and 0 bases at J, with 11 bases in the middle. The CDR3 consists of 16 residues. CDR3 DNA sequence: TGTGCCAGCAGCTTGTTCGGGGCCCAAGCCAAAAACATTCAGTACTTC. It yields the protein CASSLFGAQAKNIQYF.

This clone was recorded once. The chain has TRBV19 and TRBJ2-3; no clear D gene. V lost 5 bases, J lost 5 bases, and 17 bases lay in between. The CDR3 sequence is 15 residues long. Germline V lookup: CDR1 LNHDA, CDR2 SQIVND (reference sequence). The CDR3 loop is CASSSPEGAVDTQYF. The CDR3, as DNA: TGTGCCAGTAGTTCCCCCGAAGGCGCGGTAGATACGCAGTATTTT.

The gene calls are TRBV19 and TRBJ2-7; unclear D gene. The CDR3 has 13 amino acids. V lost 6 bases and J lost 3, with 12 bases in between. Germline CDR1 is LNHDA and CDR2 is SQIVND (reference sequence). The CDR3 bases are TGTGCCAGTAGCGAACCCCTAAACTACGAGCAGTACTTC. Protein: CASSEPLNYEQYF.

The J gene is TRBJ2-7, the V gene TRBV7-2; 8 bases are shared with TRBD2. With 0 bases clipped from V and 5 bases from J, the junction kept 3 bases outside the gene matches. The CDR3 consists of 14 residues. Germline V lookup: CDR1 SGHTA, CDR2 FQGNSA. Here the CDR3 DNA reads TGTGCCAGCAGCTTAGCCCGGACTAGCAACGAGCAGTACTTC. Residues: CASSLARTSNEQYF.

This clone was picked up one time. The V call is TRBV29-1, the J call TRBJ2-3; D unresolved. CDR3 length: 12 residues. Trimming pared 7 bases from V and 2 bases from J, leaving 10 bases between. Germline-derived CDR1 and CDR2 are SQVTM and ANQGSEA. CDR3 sequence (DNA): TGCAGCGCTCTAGAGAACACAGATACGCAGTATTTT. This translates into CSALENTDTQYF.

This chain's CDR3 is CASRTGTGNTEAFF. The CDR3 nucleotides read TGCGCCAGCAGAACAGGGACGGGGAACACTGAAGCTTTCTTT. This chain uses TRBV5-1 with TRBJ1-1; D is perhaps TRBD1 (6 bases). Germline lookup yields CDR1 SGHRS and CDR2 YFSETQ. The CDR3 extends over 14 amino acids. Trimming cost V 5 bases and J 1 base, with 12 bases left between them.

CDR3 region: CASSAGTSGSYEQYF. The CDR3 nucleotides read TGTGCCAGCAGCGCCGGGACTAGCGGCTCCTACGAGCAGTACTTC. The rearrangement joins TRBV9 to TRBJ2-7; TRBD2 aligns across 11 bases. Germline V gives CDR1 SGDLS, CDR2 YYNGEE. The trim removed 3 bases at V and 0 bases at J, leaving 2 bases unmatched. There are 15 residues in the CDR3.

This chain uses TRBV27 with TRBJ2-7; the D gene is possibly TRBD2 (6 bases). The V gene's germline CDR1 is MNHEY and CDR2 SMNVEV (reference sequence). CDR3 size: 12 residues. The ends were cut back, 6 bases at V and 1 base at J, with 7 bases in the middle. CDR3 in amino acids: CASSGGSYEQYF. The CDR3 region has the DNA TGTGCCAGCAGCGGGGGTTCCTACGAGCAGTACTTC.

The gene calls are TRBV29-1 and TRBJ2-7, with D tentatively TRBD2 (6 bases). The CDR3 is made up of 13 amino acids. Deletions cut 0 bases from V and 6 bases from J, with 12 bases between. Germline CDR1 SQVTM, CDR2 ANQGSEA. The CDR3 spells CSVEDRRGGEQYF. CDR3 in DNA: TGCAGCGTTGAAGATCGTCGGGGAGGCGAGCAGTACTTC.

This clone was found once. The genes are TRBV29-1 and TRBJ2-1; TRBD2 is a possible D gene (5 bases). The CDR3 totals 13 residues. V was pared by 4 bases and J by 2 bases, with 9 bases between. Germline loops: CDR1 SQVTM, CDR2 ANQGSEA. CDR3 sequence (DNA): TGCAGCGTTGCACTCGGGGCCTACAATGAGCAGTTCTTC. It yields the protein CSVALGAYNEQFF.

The rearrangement joins TRBV7-2 to TRBJ2-1; 13 bases map to TRBD2. The CDR3 runs 18 residues. From germline, CDR1 is SGHTA and CDR2 FQGNSA. The J segment lost 7 bases and the V segment lost 1 base, leaving 10 bases of the junction unmatched. CDR3 bases: TGTGCCAGCAGCTTAGGTTCCGGGACTAGCGGGGTGGGGAATGAGCAGTTCTTC. It translates to CASSLGSGTSGVGNEQFF.

The chain uses TRBV7-9 and TRBJ1-1; D call uncertain. CDR3 length: 14 amino acids. CDR1 SEHNR and CDR2 FQNEAQ come from the germline V gene (reference sequence). Trimming cost V 5 bases and J 4 bases, with 14 bases left between them. CDR3 region: CASSPQAGFTEAFF. CDR3 DNA sequence: TGTGCCAGCAGCCCCCAGGCAGGCTTCACTGAAGCTTTCTTT. The full variable domain, with the rest looked up from reference TRBV7-9 and TRBJ1-1, is DTGVSQNPRHKITKRGQNVTFRCDPISEHNRLYWYRQTLGQGPEFLTYFQNEAQLEKSRLLSDRFSAERPKGSFSTLEIQRTEQGDSAMYLCASSPQAGFTEAFFGQGTRLTVV.

The chain is built from TRBV2 and TRBJ1-5, with TRBD1 matching 8 bases. V lost 6 bases and J lost 1; bases outside the gene matches: 11. Germline CDR1 and CDR2: SNHLY and FYNNEI. The CDR3 extends over 17 amino acids. CDR3 region: CASSSRGQAKSNQPQHF. CDR3 nucleotides: TGTGCCAGCAGCTCTAGGGGACAGGCAAAAAGCAATCAGCCCCAGCATTTT.

The chain couples TRBV29-1 to TRBJ2-3; 8 nucleotides match TRBD2. Germline-derived CDR1 and CDR2 are SQVTM and ANQGSEA. V lost 4 bases, J lost 3 bases, and 24 bases stayed unmatched. The CDR3 covers 20 residues. For the CDR3, the DNA is TGCAGCGTTGTGGGGGGACTAGTTATTAGACGGCATCTAGGAACAGATACGCAGTATTTT. Residues: CSVVGGLVIRRHLGTDTQYF.

The chain couples TRBV30 to TRBJ2-5, with no clear D. CDR1 and CDR2 from the germline V gene are GTSNPN and SVGIG (reference sequence). The CDR3 extends over 12 amino acids. V lost 2 bases, J lost 5 bases, and 9 bases lay in between. CDR3 in amino acids: CAWSSLGETQYF. Written as DNA, the CDR3 is TGTGCCTGGAGTTCCCTTGGGGAGACCCAGTACTTC.

The chain couples TRBV19 to TRBJ2-7, with D unresolved. Germline V lookup: CDR1 LNHDA, CDR2 SQIVND (reference sequence). The CDR3 is 15 residues long. V lost 3 bases, J lost 0 bases, and 12 bases lay in between. Written as DNA, the CDR3 is TGTGCCAGTAGTATTACCATCCTTAGCTCCTACGAGCAGTACTTC. The encoded protein is CASSITILSSYEQYF.

The genes are TRBV27 and TRBJ2-1; 9 nucleotides line up with TRBD1. V trimming: 6 bases; J trimming: 7 bases; junction bases outside the gene matches: 1. The CDR3 totals 12 residues. Germline CDR1 reads MNHEY; CDR2 reads SMNVEV (reference sequence). The CDR3 is CASRTGGNEQFF. CDR3 bases: TGTGCCAGCAGGACAGGGGGGAATGAGCAGTTCTTC.